Below, one T cell receptor beta chain is given with its context. The sample belongs to a study of blood T cell repertoires in COVID-19. Repertoires were generated with immunoSEQ multiplex PCR, while TCRdb's copy carries only in-frame clones and drops some. This table holds nearly 40,000 clones, approximately 88% found once. This sequence originates from a woman aged 65 to 85 with acute or convalescent COVID-19. The material sequenced was peripheral blood.

This CDR3 reads CASSYSAGYTGELFF. CDR3 nucleotide sequence: TGTGCCAGCAGTTACTCGGCAGGATATACCGGGGAGCTGTTTTTT. This sequence joins TRBV6-2 or TRBV6-3 and TRBJ2-2; no definite D call. Trimming left V 0 bases short and J 5 bases short, with 10 bases between. CDR1 MNHEY and CDR2 SVGEGT come from the germline V gene. This CDR3 is built from 15 residues.